The clone carrying this T cell receptor beta chain was recorded once. Its target is not known. Deletions cut 2 bases from V and 4 bases from J, with 5 bases between. The CDR3 is 12 amino acids. Germline values: CDR1 SGHAT, CDR2 FQNNGV. The data originate from a study of OX40 agonist ivuxolimab in advanced cancers. Overall study: Those enrolled were about 80% male, with a mean age of around 60 years and ages from 23 to 79.

Profiling relied on immunoSEQ multiplex PCR, and the TCRdb table lists in-frame clones only, not all of them. The data show 89,000 or so clones, about 89% seen once. Study-wide results and caveats: With doses of 0.1-3.0 mg/kg, partial responders showed among the lowest clonal expansion.

This specimen was CD4+ or CD8+ T cells sorted from blood, taken in a trial of the OX40 agonist ivuxolimab. The V call is TRBV11-2, the J call TRBJ1-1; D remains ambiguous. This TCR was sampled from an adult with an advanced solid tumor such as melanoma, head and neck, liver or kidney cancer. The CDR3 here is CASSLHTTEAFF. CDR3 nucleotides: TGTGCCAGCAGCTTACATACCACTGAAGCTTTCTTT.